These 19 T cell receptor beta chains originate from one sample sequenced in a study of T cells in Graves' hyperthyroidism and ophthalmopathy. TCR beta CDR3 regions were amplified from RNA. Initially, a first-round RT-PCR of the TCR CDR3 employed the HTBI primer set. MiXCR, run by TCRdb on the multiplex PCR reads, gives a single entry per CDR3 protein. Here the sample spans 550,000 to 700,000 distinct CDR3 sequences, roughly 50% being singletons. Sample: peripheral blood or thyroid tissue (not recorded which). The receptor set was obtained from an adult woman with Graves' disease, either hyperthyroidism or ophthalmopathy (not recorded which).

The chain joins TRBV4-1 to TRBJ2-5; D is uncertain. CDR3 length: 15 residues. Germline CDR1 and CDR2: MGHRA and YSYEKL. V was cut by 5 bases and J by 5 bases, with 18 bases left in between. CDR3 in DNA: TGCGCCAGCAGCAAAAGGGCGGAGCGAGGCGAGACCCAGTACTTC. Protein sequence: CASSKRAERGETQYF.

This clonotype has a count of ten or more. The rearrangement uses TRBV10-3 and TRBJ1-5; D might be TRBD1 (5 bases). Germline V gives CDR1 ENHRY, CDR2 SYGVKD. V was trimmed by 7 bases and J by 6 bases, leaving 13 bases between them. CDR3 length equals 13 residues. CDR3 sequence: CAIKRERGQPQHF. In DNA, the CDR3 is TGTGCCATCAAAAGGGAAAGGGGTCAGCCCCAGCATTTT.

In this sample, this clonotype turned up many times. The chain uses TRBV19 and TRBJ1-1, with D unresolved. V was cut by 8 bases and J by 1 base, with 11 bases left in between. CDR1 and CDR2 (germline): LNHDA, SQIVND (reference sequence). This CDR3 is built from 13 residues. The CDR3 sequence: CASGPTANTEAFF. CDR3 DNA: TGTGCCAGTGGCCCGACGGCGAACACTGAAGCTTTCTTT. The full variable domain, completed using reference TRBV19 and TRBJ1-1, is DGGITQSPKYLFRKEGQNVTLSCEQNLNHDAMYWYRQDPGQGLRLIYYSQIVNDFQKGDIAEGYSVSREKKESFPLTVTSAQKNPTAFYLCASGPTANTEAFFGQGTRLTVV.

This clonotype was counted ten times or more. The CDR3: CSVRTYPNTGELFF. The CDR3 DNA follows: TGCAGCGTTCGGACCTACCCGAACACCGGGGAGCTGTTTTTT. The J gene is TRBJ2-2, the V gene TRBV29-1; D remains unclear. Germline V CDR1 and CDR2: SQVTM, ANQGSEA. The germline V and J ends were trimmed by 5 bases and 0 bases, with 10 bases remaining between them. The CDR3 contains 14 residues.

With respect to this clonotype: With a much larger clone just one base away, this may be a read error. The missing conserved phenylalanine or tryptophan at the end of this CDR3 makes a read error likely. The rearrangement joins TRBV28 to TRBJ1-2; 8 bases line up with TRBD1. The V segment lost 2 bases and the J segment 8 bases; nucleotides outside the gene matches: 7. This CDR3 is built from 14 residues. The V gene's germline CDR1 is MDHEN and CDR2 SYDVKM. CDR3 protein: CASSLGQGAWGYTL. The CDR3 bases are TGTGCCAGCAGTTTAGGGCAGGGGGCGTGGGGCTACACCTTA.

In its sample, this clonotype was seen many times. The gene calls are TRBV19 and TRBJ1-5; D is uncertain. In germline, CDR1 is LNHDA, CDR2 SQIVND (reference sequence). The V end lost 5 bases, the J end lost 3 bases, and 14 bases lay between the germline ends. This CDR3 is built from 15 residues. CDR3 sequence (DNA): TGTGCCAGTAGTCTACTCTCGGGGAACAATCAGCCCCAGCATTTT. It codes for CASSLLSGNNQPQHF.

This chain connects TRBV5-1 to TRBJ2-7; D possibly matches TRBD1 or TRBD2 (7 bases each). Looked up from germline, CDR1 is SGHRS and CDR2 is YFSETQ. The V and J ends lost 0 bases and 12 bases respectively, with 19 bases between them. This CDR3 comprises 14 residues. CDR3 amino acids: CASSLDRGELAMYF. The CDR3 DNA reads TGCGCCAGCAGCTTGGACAGGGGAGAACTAGCGATGTACTTC.

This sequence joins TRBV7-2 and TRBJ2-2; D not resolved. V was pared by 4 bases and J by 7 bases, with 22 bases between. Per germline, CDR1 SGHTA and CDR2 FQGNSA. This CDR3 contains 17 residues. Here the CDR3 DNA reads TGTGCCAGCAGCTGCGAAAACCTATTATATAAGAACGGGGAGCTGTTTTTT. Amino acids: CASSCENLLYKNGELFF. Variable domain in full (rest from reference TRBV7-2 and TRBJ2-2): GAGVSQSPSNKVTEKGKDVELRCDPISGHTALYWYRQSLGQGLEFLIYFQGNSAPDKSGLPSDRFSAERTGGSVSTLTIQRTQQEDSAVYLCASSCENLLYKNGELFFGEGSRLTVL.

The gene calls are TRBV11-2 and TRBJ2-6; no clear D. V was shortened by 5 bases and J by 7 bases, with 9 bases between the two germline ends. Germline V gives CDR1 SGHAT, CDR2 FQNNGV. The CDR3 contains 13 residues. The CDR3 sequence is CASSPPPANVLTF. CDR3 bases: TGTGCCAGCAGCCCCCCCCCAGCCAACGTCCTGACTTTC. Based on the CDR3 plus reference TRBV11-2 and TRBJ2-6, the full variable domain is EAGVAQSPRYKIIEKRQSVAFWCNPISGHATLYWYQQILGQGPKLLIQFQNNGVVDDSQLPKDRFSAERLKGVDSTLKIQPAKLEDSAVYLCASSPPPANVLTFGAGSRLTVL.

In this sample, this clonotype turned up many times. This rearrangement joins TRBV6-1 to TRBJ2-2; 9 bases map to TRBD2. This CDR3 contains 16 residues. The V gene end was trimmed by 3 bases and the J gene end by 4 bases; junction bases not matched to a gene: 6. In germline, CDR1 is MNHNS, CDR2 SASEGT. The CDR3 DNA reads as TGTGCCAGCAGTGACGGAGCGGGAGGAGGCACCGGGGAGCTGTTTTTT. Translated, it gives CASSDGAGGGTGELFF.

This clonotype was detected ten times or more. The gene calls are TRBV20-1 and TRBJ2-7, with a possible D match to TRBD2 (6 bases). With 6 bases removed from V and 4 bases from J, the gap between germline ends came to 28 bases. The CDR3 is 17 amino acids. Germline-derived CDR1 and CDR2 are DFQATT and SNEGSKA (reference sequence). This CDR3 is CSAVPGTGEIPRYEQYF. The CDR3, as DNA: TGCAGTGCAGTCCCCGGGACTGGCGAAATCCCGAGGTACGAGCAGTACTTC.

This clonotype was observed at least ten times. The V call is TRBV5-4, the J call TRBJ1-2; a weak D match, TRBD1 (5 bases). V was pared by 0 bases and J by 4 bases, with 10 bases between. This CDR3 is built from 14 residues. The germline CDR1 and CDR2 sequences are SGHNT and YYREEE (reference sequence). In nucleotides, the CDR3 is TGTGCCAGCAGCTTGGATCTGGGGACCTATGGCTACACCTTC. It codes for CASSLDLGTYGYTF.

The CDR3 bases are TGTGCCAGCCGGGACAGGGGATTTGTTGAAGCTTTCTTT. It yields the protein CASRDRGFVEAFF. V is TRBV30 and J is TRBJ1-1; 10 bases are shared with TRBD1. Trimming removed 8 bases from V and 7 bases from J; junction bases left unmatched: 10. The CDR3 contains 13 residues. Looked up from germline, CDR1 is GTSNPN and CDR2 is SVGIG (reference sequence). Filled out from reference TRBV30 and TRBJ1-1, the complete variable domain reads SQTIHQWPATLVQPVGSPLSLECTVEGTSNPNLYWYRQAAGRGLQLLFYSVGIGQISSEVPQNLSASRPQDRQFILSSKKLLLSDSGFYLCASRDRGFVEAFFGQGTRLTVV.

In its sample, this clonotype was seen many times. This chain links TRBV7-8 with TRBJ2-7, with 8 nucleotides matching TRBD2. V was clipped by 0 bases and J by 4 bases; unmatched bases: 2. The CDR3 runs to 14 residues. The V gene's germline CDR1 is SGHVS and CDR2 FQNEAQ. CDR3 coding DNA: TGTGCCAGCAGCTTAGCACTAGCGGAATACGAGCAGTACTTC. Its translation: CASSLALAEYEQYF.

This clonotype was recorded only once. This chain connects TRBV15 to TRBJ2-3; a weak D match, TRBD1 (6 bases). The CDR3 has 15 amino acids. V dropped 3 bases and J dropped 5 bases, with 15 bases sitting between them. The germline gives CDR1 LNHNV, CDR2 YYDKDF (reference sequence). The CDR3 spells CATSSVRTDRDTQYF. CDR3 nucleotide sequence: TGTGCCACCAGCAGCGTACGGACAGATCGAGATACGCAGTATTTT.

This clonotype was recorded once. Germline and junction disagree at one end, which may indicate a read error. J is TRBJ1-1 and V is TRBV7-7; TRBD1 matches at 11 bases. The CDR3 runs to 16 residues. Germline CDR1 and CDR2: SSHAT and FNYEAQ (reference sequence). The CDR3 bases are TGTGCTAGCAGCCGGGACAGGGGGGAGTTAGGCACTGAAGCTTTCTTT. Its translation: CASSRDRGELGTEAFF. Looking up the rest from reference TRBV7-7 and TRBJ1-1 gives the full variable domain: GAGVSQSPRYKVTKRGQDVTLRCDPISSHATLYWYQQALGQGPEFLTYFNYEAQPDKSGLPSDRFSAERPEGSISTLTIQRTEQRDSAMYRCASSRDRGELGTEAFFGQGTRLTVV.

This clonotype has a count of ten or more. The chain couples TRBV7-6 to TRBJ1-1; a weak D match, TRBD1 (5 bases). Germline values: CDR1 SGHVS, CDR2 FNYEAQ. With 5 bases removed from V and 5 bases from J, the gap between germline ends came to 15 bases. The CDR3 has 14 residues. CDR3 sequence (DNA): TGTGCCAGCAGCGCGCAGGGTGATTGGACTGAAGCTTTCTTT. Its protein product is CASSAQGDWTEAFF. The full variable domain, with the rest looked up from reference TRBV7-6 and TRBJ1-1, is GAGVSQSPRYKVTKRGQDVALRCDPISGHVSLYWYRQALGQGPEFLTYFNYEAQQDKSGLPNDRFSAERPEGSISTLTIQRTEQRDSAMYRCASSAQGDWTEAFFGQGTRLTVV.

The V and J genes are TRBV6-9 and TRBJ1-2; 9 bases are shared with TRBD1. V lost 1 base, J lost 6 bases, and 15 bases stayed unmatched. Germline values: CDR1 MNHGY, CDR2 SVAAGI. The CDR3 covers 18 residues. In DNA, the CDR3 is TGTGCCAGCAGTTATTGGTTGATTCGGGACAGGGTTTTTCATGGCTACACCTTC. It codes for CASSYWLIRDRVFHGYTF.

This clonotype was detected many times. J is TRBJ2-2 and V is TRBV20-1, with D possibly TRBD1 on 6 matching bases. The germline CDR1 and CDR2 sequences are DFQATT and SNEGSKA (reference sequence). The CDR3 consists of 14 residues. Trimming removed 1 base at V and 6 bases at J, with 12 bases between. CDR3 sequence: CSARGRQVSGELFF. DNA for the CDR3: TGCAGTGCTAGAGGCCGACAGGTCTCCGGGGAGCTGTTTTTT.